This TCR beta chain was recorded in a study of blood T cell repertoires in COVID-19. As for the study in general: Donors in the United States, Italy and Spain gave samples during acute or convalescent COVID-19. Sample material is recorded as cDNA or gDNA derived from T cells, B-cell-depleted T cells, or PBMCs.

This CDR3 is built from 14 residues. V was pared by 1 base and J by 12 bases, with 8 bases of the junction left unmatched. Germline V gives CDR1 KGHSH, CDR2 LQKENI. Original processing notes: By means of reference gene primer amplification, nucleated cell counts were estimated. Some clones are missing from TCRdb's copy, which holds only in-frame ones; the method was immunoSEQ multiplex PCR. From that table come the V and J calls and clone size; the DNA was used to work out D and trimming. The sample consists of 270,000 or so clones, approximately 89% of them appearing once. The receptor was derived from a man aged 40-50 years with active or convalescent COVID-19. This rearrangement joins TRBV18 to TRBJ2-1, with 8 bases matching TRBD2. Sequenced input: peripheral blood. CDR3 loop: CASSPQRERPPQFF. The CDR3 DNA follows: TGTGCCAGCTCACCACAGCGGGAGAGGCCCCCGCAGTTCTTC. The entire variable domain, with the rest obtained from reference TRBV18 and TRBJ2-1, is as follows: NAGVMQNPRHLVRRRGQEARLRCSPMKGHSHVYWYRQLPEEGLKFMVYLQKENIIDESGMPKERFSAEFPKEGPSILRIQQVVRGDSAAYFCASSPQRERPPQFFGPGTRLTVL.